This T cell receptor beta chain was retrieved from a study of cytomegalovirus exposure and HLA in healthy donors. Study results and limitations: Roughly uniform sequencing depth across donors was assumed, possibly incorrectly. Association of roughly 18,000 TCR beta sequences with HLA alleles was found at 0.05 false discovery rate in a later analysis.

It was with 60 Vbeta and 13 Jbeta primers that the PCR ran. Original processing notes: Roughly 11 million of the roughly 80 million unique TCR beta chains counted in a later analysis were shared. The repertoire was sequenced with immunoSEQ multiplex PCR; TCRdb's copy has only in-frame clones and lacks some. That table furnishes V, J and clone size, whereas the DNA furnished D and trimming. The table records about 270,000 clones, approximately 70% of them present only once. The CDR3 contains 18 residues. Germline loops: CDR1 WNHNN, CDR2 SYGVQD (reference sequence). The ends lost 0 bases at V and 7 bases at J; junction bases unmatched: 10. With respect to this clone: Its antigen remains unknown.

This TCR was recovered from a female donor in good health and CMV-seronegative. The rearrangement joins TRBV10-1 to TRBJ2-1, with TRBD2 matching over 12 bases. The sequenced sample consisted of PBMCs. The CDR3 coding sequence is TGCGCCAGCAGTGAGTCGGGGGCTAGCGGGAGGGCCACGAATGAGCAGTTCTTC. It encodes CASSESGASGRATNEQFF.